The sequence of this TCR beta chain was determined in a study of blood T cell repertoires in COVID-19. Across the study: Samples taken during acute and convalescent COVID-19 were collected in the United States, Italy and Spain. Sample material is recorded as cDNA or gDNA derived from T cells, B-cell-depleted T cells, or PBMCs.

This clone appeared a few times. Per the original data handling: Reference gene primer amplification gave estimated nucleated cell counts. Produced via immunoSEQ multiplex PCR; TCRdb's table is partial and in-frame only. For V, J and clone size, that table is used; D and trimming come from the DNA. The sample consists of approximately 90,000 clones, about 80% of them appearing once. Germline CDR1 is MGHDK and CDR2 is SYGVNS. Germline trimming cut 5 bases from V and 4 bases from J; bases unmatched to any gene: 8. The CDR3 has 16 amino acids. This chain connects TRBV25-1 to TRBJ1-6; 7 bases agree with TRBD1. This receptor was identified in a woman aged 80 or older with acute or convalescent COVID-19. Sequencing input: peripheral blood. The CDR3 sequence is CASSPRQGLYNSPLHF. The CDR3 DNA is TGTGCCAGCAGTCCACGACAGGGTTTATATAATTCACCCCTCCACTTT.